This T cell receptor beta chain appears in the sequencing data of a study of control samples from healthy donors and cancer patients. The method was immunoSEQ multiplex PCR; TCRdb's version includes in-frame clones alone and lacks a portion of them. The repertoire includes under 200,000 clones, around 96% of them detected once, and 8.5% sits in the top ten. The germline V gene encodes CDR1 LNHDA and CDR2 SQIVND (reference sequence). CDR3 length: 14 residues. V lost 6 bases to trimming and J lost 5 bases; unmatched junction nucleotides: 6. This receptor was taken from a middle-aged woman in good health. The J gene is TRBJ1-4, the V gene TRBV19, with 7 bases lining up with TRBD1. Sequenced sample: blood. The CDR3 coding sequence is TGTGCCAGTAGAAAGACAGGGACAAATGAAAAACTGTTTTTT. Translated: CASRKTGTNEKLFF.